The T cell receptor beta chain under discussion was sequenced for a study of cytomegalovirus exposure and HLA in healthy donors. Whole-study findings and limits: A later analysis found most CMV-associated TCR beta chains apparently HLA-restricted.

The PCR was carried out with 60 Vbeta primers and 13 Jbeta primers. TCRdb keeps only in-frame clones here, not all; method: immunoSEQ multiplex PCR. The sample includes about 190,000 clones, about 81% of them seen just once. Per the germline V gene, CDR1 is KGHSH and CDR2 is LQKENI. Trimming removed 3 bases from V and 9 bases from J, with 15 bases in between. The length of the CDR3 is 15 residues. Comments on this clone: Its antigen is as yet unknown.

The chain couples TRBV18 to TRBJ1-6, with a weak D call TRBD1 (5 bases). The source material was PBMCs. The sequence was obtained from a man aged 25 to 45 in good health and CMV-seropositive. DNA of the CDR3: TGTGCCAGCTCACCCAGACAGAGCGCAGGTTCACCCCTCCACTTT. This codes for CASSPRQSAGSPLHF.